The 31 T cell receptor beta chains below all came from one sample that was sequenced in a study of identical twins. One entry per CDR3 protein, called by TCRdb with MiXCR from the 5' RACE reads. The sample consists of fewer than 250,000 distinct CDR3 sequences, approximately 6.8% of them appearing once. Separately, the same data were catalogued under a study of yellow fever vaccine responses in identical twins.

Sequenced input: CD8+ T cells sorted from blood. The receptors derive from a woman aged 18-30 years in good health.

This clonotype was counted many times. J is TRBJ2-7 and V is TRBV11-1, with 7 bases that match TRBD1. The CDR3 runs 13 residues. Germline CDR1 is SGHAT and CDR2 is FQDESV (reference sequence). V trimming: 5 bases; J trimming: 2 bases; junction bases outside the gene matches: 3. The CDR3 region is CASSRDRAYEQYF. Here the CDR3 DNA reads TGTGCCAGCAGCCGAGACAGGGCCTACGAGCAGTACTTC. Drawing the rest from reference TRBV11-1 and TRBJ2-7, the complete variable domain is EAEVAQSPRYKITEKSQAVAFWCDPISGHATLYWYRQILGQGPELLVQFQDESVVDDSQLPKDRFSAERLKGVDSTLKIQPAELGDSAMYLCASSRDRAYEQYFGPGTRLTVT.

In its sample, this clonotype was seen many times. The J gene is TRBJ2-1, the V gene TRBV4-1; a possible D gene is TRBD2 (5 bases). The CDR3 loop spans 12 amino acids. CDR1 MGHRA and CDR2 YSYEKL come from the germline V gene. V lost 1 base and J lost 9, with 7 bases in between. The DNA for the CDR3 is TGCGCCAGCAGCCAAGGAGGGATTGAGCAGTTCTTC. It specifies CASSQGGIEQFF.

This clonotype has at least ten counts. The chain joins TRBV10-3 to TRBJ2-1; 9 bases line up with TRBD1. Germline assignment: CDR1 ENHRY and CDR2 SYGVKD. J lost 7 bases, V lost 7 bases, and 5 bases had no gene match. The CDR3 is 13 amino acids. CDR3 region: CAITRTGDNEQFF. The CDR3 DNA is TGTGCCATCACCCGGACAGGGGATAATGAGCAGTTCTTC.

The J gene is TRBJ1-4, the V gene TRBV11-2; tentatively, D is TRBD1 (5 bases). Germline V gene sequence: CDR1 SGHAT, CDR2 FQNNGV. The CDR3 consists of 17 residues. V lost 4 bases, J lost 0 bases, and 15 bases lay in between. The CDR3 loop is CASSSSWATATNEKLFF. CDR3 coding DNA: TGTGCCAGCAGCTCGAGCTGGGCGACAGCAACTAATGAAAAACTGTTTTTT.

The chain combines TRBV6-5 with TRBJ2-2; 9 nucleotides align to TRBD2. The CDR3 has 16 residues. The J segment lost 5 bases and the V segment lost 2 bases, leaving 6 bases of the junction unmatched. Germline V gives CDR1 MNHEY, CDR2 SVGAGI. The CDR3 DNA reads as TGTGCCAGCAGTTACGTAGCGGGGGCATCTACCGGGGAGCTGTTTTTT. Its translation: CASSYVAGASTGELFF.

The V and J genes are TRBV20-1 and TRBJ1-1, with TRBD1 as a possible D gene (5 bases). This CDR3 has 16 amino acids. The ends were cut back, 6 bases at V and 3 bases at J, with 23 bases in the middle. In germline, CDR1 is DFQATT, CDR2 SNEGSKA (reference sequence). For the CDR3, the DNA is TGCAGTGCACCCCTGTCCCCTCGCCAGGGTGACACTGAAGCTTTCTTT. Its translation is CSAPLSPRQGDTEAFF.

The V call is TRBV5-1, the J call TRBJ2-3; 8 nucleotides match TRBD1. The germline V gene has CDR1 SGHRS and CDR2 YFSETQ. CDR3 size: 15 residues. With 4 bases clipped from V and 3 bases from J, the junction kept 7 bases outside the gene matches. The CDR3, as DNA: TGCGCCAGCAGCCACGACAGGGGTCGAACAGATACGCAGTATTTT. Translated: CASSHDRGRTDTQYF.

This clonotype has a count of ten or more. This chain connects TRBV20-1 to TRBJ2-7; 10 bases align to TRBD1. Germline V gene lookup returns CDR1 DFQATT and CDR2 SNEGSKA (reference sequence). The CDR3 covers 15 residues. V gave up 1 base and J gave up 5 bases; unmatched junction bases: 8. The CDR3 coding sequence is TGCAGTGCTAGAGTTCCCGGGACAGGGGATGACGAGCAGTACGTC. Translating gives CSARVPGTGDDEQYV.

The chain recombines TRBV20-1 with TRBJ1-6; TRBD1 aligns across 10 bases. The CDR3 loop spans 14 amino acids. Germline V lookup: CDR1 DFQATT, CDR2 SNEGSKA (reference sequence). V was pared by 3 bases and J by 7 bases, with 3 bases of the junction left unmatched. The CDR3 DNA follows: TGCAGTGCTAGCGGGACAGGGGTCAATTCACCCCTCCACTTT. Translated, it gives CSASGTGVNSPLHF.

This clonotype was seen more than once but under ten times. The V call is TRBV7-9, the J call TRBJ2-1, with D perhaps matching TRBD1 or TRBD2 (6 bases each). Germline CDR1 is SEHNR and CDR2 is FQNEAQ (reference sequence). The CDR3 is 13 residues long. Between the trimmed V and J ends, which lost 7 bases and 3 bases, there was a span of 10 bases. Here the CDR3 reads CASNEGGYNEQFF. CDR3 coding DNA: TGTGCCAGCAACGAGGGGGGCTACAATGAGCAGTTCTTC.

This clonotype was recorded a few times. The chain has TRBV7-6 and TRBJ2-5, with D hard to call. V shed 5 bases and J shed 0 bases, with 16 bases lying between them. CDR1 SGHVS and CDR2 FNYEAQ come from the germline V gene. The CDR3 consists of 16 residues. The CDR3 DNA is TGTGCCAGCAGCCCAGACCAGACTGTCAACCAAGAGACCCAGTACTTC. It translates to CASSPDQTVNQETQYF.

This clonotype was seen more than once but under ten times. The chain uses TRBV9 and TRBJ2-5, with 9 bases identical to TRBD2. The CDR3 extends over 16 amino acids. J lost 4 bases, V lost 0 bases, and 7 bases had no gene match. Germline V gives CDR1 SGDLS, CDR2 YYNGEE. CDR3 sequence reads: CASSVGWREGGETQYF. The DNA for the CDR3 is TGTGCCAGCAGCGTAGGCTGGCGGGAGGGCGGAGAGACCCAGTACTTC.

This clonotype was detected only a few times. This sequence joins TRBV13 and TRBJ2-5, with 10 bases aligning to TRBD2. There are 16 residues in the CDR3. V trimming: 1 base; J trimming: 1 base; junction bases outside the gene matches: 3. Germline CDR1 reads PRHDT; CDR2 reads FYEKMQ (reference sequence). CDR3 protein: CASSLEASGSQETQYF. DNA for the CDR3: TGTGCCAGCAGCTTAGAGGCTAGCGGGAGCCAAGAGACCCAGTACTTC. The variable domain in full, with the rest retrieved from reference TRBV13 and TRBJ2-5, is AAGVIQSPRHLIKEKRETATLKCYPIPRHDTVYWYQQGPGQDPQFLISFYEKMQSDKGSIPDRFSAQQFSDYHSELNMSSLELGDSALYFCASSLEASGSQETQYFGPGTRLLVL.

This clonotype was found many times. Because the CDR3's place on the DNA is in doubt, the DNA is left out and the CDR3 is given as listed by TCRdb. V gene TRBV27 combines with J gene TRBJ2-2. Germline assignment: CDR1 MNHEY and CDR2 SMNVEV (reference sequence). The CDR3 contains 14 residues when both ends are counted. CDR3 protein: CASSFLENTGELFF.

The V call is TRBV5-1, the J call TRBJ2-3; D unresolved. The length of the CDR3 is 12 residues. Per germline, CDR1 SGHRS and CDR2 YFSETQ. Trimming left V 1 base short and J 5 bases short, with 5 bases between. This CDR3 reads CASSLKGDTQYF. In DNA, the CDR3 is TGCGCCAGCAGCTTGAAAGGAGATACGCAGTATTTT.

J is TRBJ2-1 and V is TRBV7-8; 13 nucleotides agree with TRBD2. This CDR3 comprises 15 residues. V was clipped by 5 bases and J by 10 bases; unmatched bases: 8. The germline CDR1 and CDR2 sequences are SGHVS and FQNEAQ. This CDR3 is CASSPRTSGSREQFF. DNA of the CDR3: TGTGCCAGCAGCCCTCGGACTAGCGGGAGTCGGGAGCAGTTCTTC.

Many counts were recorded for this clonotype. The J gene is TRBJ2-7, the V gene TRBV7-8; D unclear. Trimming cost V 5 bases and J 4 bases, with 21 bases left between them. This CDR3 region has 16 residues. Per the germline V gene, CDR1 is SGHVS and CDR2 is FQNEAQ. CDR3 DNA sequence: TGTGCCAGCAGCATTCGAACGCGCGTTGTGGGGTACGAGCAGTACTTC. Its translation: CASSIRTRVVGYEQYF.

This clonotype was recorded at least ten times. This chain joins TRBV7-9 and TRBJ2-1, with D possibly TRBD1 on 5 matching bases. The CDR3 loop spans 16 amino acids. The V gene's germline CDR1 is SEHNR and CDR2 FQNEAQ (reference sequence). Trimming shortened V by 5 bases and J by 5 bases, and 19 bases separated the two germline ends. The CDR3 protein is CASSPLVGRANNEQFF. DNA of the CDR3: TGTGCCAGCAGCCCCCTTGTCGGCAGGGCCAACAATGAGCAGTTCTTC.

This clonotype has just a few counts. V gene TRBV15 combines with J gene TRBJ2-1; 9 bases are a match to TRBD1. Trimming took 0 bases from V and 2 from J; bases not matched to a gene: 2. Germline CDR1 is LNHNV and CDR2 is YYDKDF (reference sequence). This CDR3 has 16 residues. The CDR3 here is CATSRDGTGTYNEQFF. Written as DNA, the CDR3 is TGTGCCACCAGCAGAGACGGGACAGGGACCTACAATGAGCAGTTCTTC. The variable domain in full, with the rest retrieved from reference TRBV15 and TRBJ2-1, is DAMVIQNPRYQVTQFGKPVTLSCSQTLNHNVMYWYQQKSSQAPKLLFHYYDKDFNNEADTPDNFQSRRPNTSFCFLDIRSPGLGDTAMYLCATSRDGTGTYNEQFFGPGTRLTVL.

The chain has TRBV14 and TRBJ2-1, with D possibly being TRBD2 (5 bases). V lost 1 base and J 8 bases, leaving 15 bases between the germline ends. There are 15 residues in the CDR3. Per the germline V gene, CDR1 is SGHDN and CDR2 is FVKESK. CDR3 DNA: TGTGCCAGCAGCCAAGCTAGCTCCCCCACCGATGAGCAGTTCTTC. Translated, it gives CASSQASSPTDEQFF.

This clonotype was counted ten times or more. V and J are TRBV7-9 and TRBJ2-1, with 12 bases matching TRBD2. Germline trimming cut 9 bases from V and 4 bases from J; bases unmatched to any gene: 7. This CDR3 is built from 15 residues. Germline V gene data show CDR1 as SEHNR and CDR2 as FQNEAQ (reference sequence). CDR3: CASKLAGGSYNEQFF. CDR3 in DNA: TGTGCCAGTAAACTAGCGGGGGGCTCTTACAATGAGCAGTTCTTC.

This clonotype was detected a few times. The rearrangement joins TRBV20-1 to TRBJ2-7; no firm D call. Deletions cut 0 bases from V and 0 bases from J, with 9 bases between. This CDR3 comprises 14 residues. The germline V gene encodes CDR1 DFQATT and CDR2 SNEGSKA (reference sequence). The DNA of the CDR3 is TGCAGTGCTAGAGATCAGTTCACCTCCTACGAGCAGTACTTC. As protein: CSARDQFTSYEQYF.

This clonotype was counted many times. The V and J genes are TRBV7-9 and TRBJ1-1, with D unresolved. Trimming cost V 5 bases and J 6 bases, with 16 bases left between them. Germline-derived CDR1 and CDR2 are SEHNR and FQNEAQ (reference sequence). The CDR3 extends over 14 amino acids. CDR3 loop: CASSPPGRVSEAFF. DNA of the CDR3: TGTGCCAGCAGCCCTCCTGGGAGGGTCTCTGAAGCTTTCTTT.

This clonotype has a count of ten or more. The CDR3 coding sequence is TGTGCCAGCGGGGTCGTTTCAGCCACAGATACGCAGTATTTT. It codes for CASGVVSATDTQYF. This chain joins TRBV7-9 and TRBJ2-3, with unresolved D. This CDR3 contains 14 residues. The ends were cut back, 8 bases at V and 2 bases at J, with 14 bases in the middle. Germline CDR1 and CDR2: SEHNR and FQNEAQ (reference sequence).

This clonotype has ten or more counts. The chain carries TRBV13 and TRBJ2-7; D remains unclear. The germline gives CDR1 PRHDT, CDR2 FYEKMQ (reference sequence). V was clipped by 6 bases and J by 4 bases, with 10 bases between them. CDR3 length: 12 residues. CDR3 residues: CASSYRVYEQYF. The CDR3 region has the DNA TGTGCCAGCAGTTATAGGGTTTACGAGCAGTACTTC.

This clonotype has ten or more counts. This sequence joins TRBV10-3 and TRBJ2-2, with D unclear. The CDR3 is 16 residues long. V shed 0 bases and J shed 4 bases, with 12 bases lying between them. Per the germline V gene, CDR1 is ENHRY and CDR2 is SYGVKD. The CDR3 region has the DNA TGTGCCATCAGTGAGTCTGGTGAACTACTCACCGGGGAGCTGTTTTTT. This sequence encodes CAISESGELLTGELFF.

This clonotype has just a few counts. The rearrangement joins TRBV28 to TRBJ2-1, with 7 nucleotides matching TRBD1. With V trimmed by 5 bases and J by 0 bases, 4 bases remained unmatched. There are 15 residues in the CDR3. Germline lookup yields CDR1 MDHEN and CDR2 SYDVKM. The CDR3 loop is CASSGGQSSYNEQFF. DNA for the CDR3: TGTGCCAGCAGTGGGGGACAGAGCTCCTACAATGAGCAGTTCTTC.

The gene calls are TRBV5-4 and TRBJ1-1; tentatively, D is TRBD1 (5 bases). The CDR3 is 13 amino acids. Looked up from germline, CDR1 is SGHNT and CDR2 is YYREEE (reference sequence). With 1 base removed from V and 6 bases from J, the gap between germline ends came to 10 bases. This chain's CDR3 is CASSLSRVAEAFF. CDR3 nucleotide sequence: TGTGCCAGCAGCTTGTCCAGGGTAGCTGAAGCTTTCTTT.

This clonotype has at least ten counts. The chain combines TRBV4-1 with TRBJ2-7; D is perhaps TRBD1 (6 bases). Germline V CDR1 and CDR2: MGHRA, YSYEKL. This CDR3 contains 11 residues. V lost 8 bases, J lost 2 bases, and 7 bases lay in between. This CDR3 is CASGGPYEQYF. DNA for the CDR3: TGCGCCAGCGGGGGCCCCTACGAGCAGTACTTC.

The chain links TRBV6-1 to TRBJ2-2; the D is unclear. This CDR3 contains 18 residues. CDR1 and CDR2 from the germline V gene are MNHNS and SASEGT. The V and J ends lost 6 bases and 0 bases respectively, with 20 bases between them. The CDR3: CASSKSQVGSSNTGELFF. Written as DNA, the CDR3 is TGTGCCAGCAGCAAAAGCCAGGTCGGGTCCTCGAACACCGGGGAGCTGTTTTTT.

This clonotype was detected many times. The CDR3 coding sequence is TGTGCCAGCAGCTTGGGGGACGGGACTAACTATGGCTACACCTTC. Its translation: CASSLGDGTNYGYTF. V usage is TRBV5-6 and J usage is TRBJ1-2; D possibly corresponds to TRBD1 (5 bases). Germline CDR1 and CDR2: SGHDT and YYEEEE. Trimming took off 0 bases at V and 0 bases at J, with 9 bases between the two ends. The CDR3 consists of 15 residues. The entire variable domain, with the rest obtained from reference TRBV5-6 and TRBJ1-2, is as follows: DAGVTQSPTHLIKTRGQQVTLRCSPKSGHDTVSWYQQALGQGPQFIFQYYEEEERQRGNFPDRFSGHQFPNYSSELNVNALLLGDSALYLCASSLGDGTNYGYTFGSGTRLTVV.